The rows below give T cell receptor beta chains drawn from one sample of a study of long-term antiretroviral therapy in people with HIV. The table came from immunoSEQ multiplex PCR; TCRdb's copy has only in-frame clones and leaves some out. Found here are about 26,000 clones, 70% to 90% of them singletons; the top ten hold around 4.8%. Source: unsorted PBMCs, taken roughly 2.6 years after starting antiretroviral therapy. Receptors were obtained from a man aged 35-49 years with HIV. Both conserved end residues are part of each CDR3. A D gene is named only where the DNA matches it firmly. Size is stated for part of the rows, as once, few or many counts, or as a class when the clone is expanded.

abundance: NA; j_gene: TRBJ2-3; len: 16; v_gene: TRBV7-3; d_gene: TRBD2; CDR3nt: TGTGCCAGCAGCTTGGGACTAGCGGGGGGCTCAGATACGCAGTATTTT; CDR3aa: CASSLGLAGGSDTQYF
abundance: NA; j_gene: TRBJ2-1; len: 20; v_gene: TRBV28; d_gene: TRBD2; CDR3nt: TGTGCCAGCAACTCCCCGTGGCAGCGGGGGCCCCTTAGCTCCTACAATGAGCAGTTCTTC; CDR3aa: CASNSPWQRGPLSSYNEQFF
abundance: NA; j_gene: TRBJ2-7; len: 15; v_gene: TRBV28; d_gene: TRBD1; CDR3nt: TGTGCCAGCAGTTCCTCGGACAGGGGGTCCTACGAGCAGTACTTC; CDR3aa: CASSSSDRGSYEQYF
abundance: NA; j_gene: TRBJ1-2; len: 9; v_gene: TRBV29-1; d_gene: NA; CDR3nt: TGCAGCGTTGATGATGGCTACACCTTC; CDR3aa: CSVDDGYTF
abundance: once; j_gene: TRBJ2-5; len: 15; v_gene: TRBV11-2; d_gene: NA; CDR3nt: TGTGCCAGCAGCCCGTCTGGTGGGGCACAAGAGACCCAGTACTTC; CDR3aa: CASSPSGGAQETQYF
abundance: NA; j_gene: TRBJ2-2; len: 15; v_gene: TRBV5-4; d_gene: TRBD1; CDR3nt: TGTGCCAGCAGCTTCGGCTCAGGGGGAACCGGGGAGCTGTTTTTT; CDR3aa: CASSFGSGGTGELFF
abundance: NA; j_gene: TRBJ2-1; len: 15; v_gene: TRBV5-4; d_gene: NA; CDR3nt: TGTGCCAGCAGCCGGGACACTGAGTCCTACAATGAGCAGTTCTTC; CDR3aa: CASSRDTESYNEQFF
abundance: NA; j_gene: TRBJ2-7; len: 16; v_gene: TRBV28; d_gene: NA; CDR3nt: TGTGCCAGCAGTTCCCTCGGAGAGCGGGCGACTTACGAGCAGTACTTC; CDR3aa: CASSSLGERATYEQYF
abundance: NA; j_gene: TRBJ1-2; len: 16; v_gene: TRBV19; d_gene: NA; CDR3nt: TGTGCCAGTAGTACCGGGGTGAGTCCCGCTAACTATGGCTACACCTTC; CDR3aa: CASSTGVSPANYGYTF
abundance: once; j_gene: TRBJ2-5; len: 15; v_gene: TRBV7-3; d_gene: TRBD1; CDR3nt: TGTGCCAGCAGCATTACAGGGGACCCACAAGAGACCCAGTACTTC; CDR3aa: CASSITGDPQETQYF
abundance: NA; j_gene: TRBJ2-7; len: 12; v_gene: TRBV4-1; d_gene: NA; CDR3nt: TGCGCCAGCAGCGGAGCGGATGACGAGCAGTACTTC; CDR3aa: CASSGADDEQYF
abundance: NA; j_gene: TRBJ1-5; len: 13; v_gene: TRBV30; d_gene: NA; CDR3nt: TGTGCCTGGGGGAGACAGAACAATCAGCCCCAGCATTTT; CDR3aa: CAWGRQNNQPQHF
abundance: NA; j_gene: TRBJ1-3; len: 16; v_gene: TRBV7-9; d_gene: NA; CDR3nt: TGTGCCAGCAGTTTGGGAACCGGGGACACCGGAAACACCATATATTTT; CDR3aa: CASSLGTGDTGNTIYF
abundance: NA; j_gene: TRBJ2-1; len: 19; v_gene: TRBV28; d_gene: NA; CDR3nt: TGTGCCAGCAGTTTATCGCGGGGTTTAGGGACAACGGCCGATACTGAGCAGTTCTTC; CDR3aa: CASSLSRGLGTTADTEQFF
abundance: NA; j_gene: TRBJ2-1; len: 11; v_gene: TRBV19; d_gene: NA; CDR3nt: TGTGCCAGTAGTATAGCAGGGCCCCAGTTCTTC; CDR3aa: CASSIAGPQFF
abundance: NA; j_gene: TRBJ1-2; len: 10; v_gene: TRBV30; d_gene: NA; CDR3nt: TGTGCCTGGGGACAGTATGGCTACACCTTC; CDR3aa: CAWGQYGYTF
abundance: few; j_gene: TRBJ2-7; len: 14; v_gene: TRBV30; d_gene: NA; CDR3nt: TGTGCCTGGAGTGTTTGGGGGAACCAGTGCGAGCAGTACTTC; CDR3aa: CAWSVWGNQCEQYF